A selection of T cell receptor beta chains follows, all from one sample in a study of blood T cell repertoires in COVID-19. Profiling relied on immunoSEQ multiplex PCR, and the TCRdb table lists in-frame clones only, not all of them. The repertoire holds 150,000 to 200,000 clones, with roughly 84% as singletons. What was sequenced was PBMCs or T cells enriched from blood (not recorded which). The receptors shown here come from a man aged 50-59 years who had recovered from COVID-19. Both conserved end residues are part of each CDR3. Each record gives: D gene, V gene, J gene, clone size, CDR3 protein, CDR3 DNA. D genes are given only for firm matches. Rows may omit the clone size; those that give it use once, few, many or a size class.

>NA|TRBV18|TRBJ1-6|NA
CASSPPSGYDSPLHF
TGTGCCAGCTCACCACCGTCGGGGTACGACTCACCCCTCCACTTT
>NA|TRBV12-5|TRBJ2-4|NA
CASGLVQVANIQYF
TGTGCTAGTGGTTTGGTACAAGTGGCAAACATTCAGTACTTC
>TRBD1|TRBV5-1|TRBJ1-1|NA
CASSLGTGGNMGLNTEAFF
TGCGCCAGCAGCCTTGGAACAGGGGGAAATATGGGGTTGAACACTGAAGCTTTCTTT
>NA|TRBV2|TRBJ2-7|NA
CASSVMQGSSYEQYF
TGTGCCAGCAGTGTTATGCAGGGTTCGTCCTACGAGCAGTACTTC
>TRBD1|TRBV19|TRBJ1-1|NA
CASSIWGQAEAFF
TGTGCCAGTAGTATATGGGGACAGGCTGAAGCTTTCTTT
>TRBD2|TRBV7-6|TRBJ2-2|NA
CASSLVSSGGRDTGELFF
TGTGCCAGCAGCTTAGTGTCTAGCGGGGGACGGGACACCGGGGAGCTGTTTTTT
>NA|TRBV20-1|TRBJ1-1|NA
CSAPGRTEAFF
TGCAGTGCCCCGGGGAGAACTGAAGCTTTCTTT
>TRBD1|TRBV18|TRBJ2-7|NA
CASSRGTESSYEQYF
TGTGCCAGCTCACGGGGGACAGAGAGCTCCTACGAGCAGTACTTC
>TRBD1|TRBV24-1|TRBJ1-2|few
CATSDYDRVPGYTF
TGTGCCACCAGTGACTACGACAGGGTTCCCGGCTACACCTTC
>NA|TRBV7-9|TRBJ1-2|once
CASSLQGQGGYTF
TGTGCCAGCAGCTTACAGGGTCAGGGTGGCTACACCTTC
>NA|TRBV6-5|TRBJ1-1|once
CASRGLVEAFF
TGTGCCAGCAGGGGGCTAGTGGAAGCTTTCTTT
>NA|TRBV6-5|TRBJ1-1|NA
CASGSKGVLNTEAFF
TGTGCCAGCGGATCAAAGGGAGTACTGAACACTGAAGCTTTCTTT
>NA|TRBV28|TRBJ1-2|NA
CASSSSGQRHYGYTF
TGTGCCAGCAGCTCCAGCGGGCAGAGACACTATGGCTACACCTTC
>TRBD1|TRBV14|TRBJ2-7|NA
CASSQDLTGGRQYF
TGTGCCAGCAGCCAAGATCTTACAGGGGGTCGGCAGTACTTC
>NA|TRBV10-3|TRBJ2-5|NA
CAISEFNRVEGETQYF
TGTGCCATCAGTGAGTTCAACAGGGTTGAAGGGGAGACCCAGTACTTC
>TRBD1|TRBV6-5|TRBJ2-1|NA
CASSQGQDLQFF
TGTGCCAGCAGTCAGGGACAGGACCTACAGTTCTTC
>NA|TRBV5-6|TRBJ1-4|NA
CASSTVTSRDEKLFF
TGTGCCAGCAGCACCGTTACTTCTAGAGATGAAAAACTGTTTTTT
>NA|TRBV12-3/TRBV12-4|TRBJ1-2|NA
CASSLYMGYTF
TGTGCCAGCAGTTTATATATGGGCTACACCTTC
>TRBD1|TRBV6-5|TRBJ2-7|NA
CASSSRDRGSYEQYF
TGTGCCAGCAGTAGCCGGGACAGGGGTTCCTACGAGCAGTACTTC
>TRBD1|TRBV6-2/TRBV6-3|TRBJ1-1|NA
CASSKATGPEAFF
TGTGCCAGCAGTAAAGCGACAGGGCCCGAAGCTTTCTTT
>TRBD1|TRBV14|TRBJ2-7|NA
CASSPSPTGPYEQYF
TGTGCCAGCAGCCCCTCCCCGACAGGGCCATACGAGCAGTACTTC
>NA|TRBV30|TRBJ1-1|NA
CACLGKGVNTEAFF
TGTGCCTGCCTAGGGAAGGGGGTGAACACTGAAGCTTTCTTT
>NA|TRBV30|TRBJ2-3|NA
CAWSVKGPDTQYF
TGTGCCTGGAGTGTAAAGGGGCCAGATACGCAGTATTTT
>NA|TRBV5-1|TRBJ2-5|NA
CASSQDWGETQYF
TGCGCCAGCAGCCAGGACTGGGGAGAGACCCAGTACTTC
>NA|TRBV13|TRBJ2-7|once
CASSLLAAYEQYF
TGTGCCAGCAGCTTATTGGCCGCCTACGAGCAGTACTTC
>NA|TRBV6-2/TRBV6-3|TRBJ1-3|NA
CASSYSLLQSYRDSGNTIYF
TGTGCCAGCAGTTACTCACTCTTACAATCGTACAGGGACTCTGGAAACACCATATATTTT
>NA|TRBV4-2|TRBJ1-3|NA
CASSQEASSGNTIYF
TGTGCCAGCAGCCAAGAGGCCTCATCTGGAAACACCATATATTTT
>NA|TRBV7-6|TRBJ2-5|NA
CASSRYHRLGETQYF
TGTGCCAGCAGCCGATATCACCGACTGGGAGAGACCCAGTACTTC
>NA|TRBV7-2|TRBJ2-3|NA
CASSLVWGGGDTQYF
TGTGCCAGCAGCTTAGTTTGGGGGGGCGGTGATACGCAGTATTTT
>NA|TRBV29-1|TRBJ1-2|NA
CSVATGYANYGYTF
TGCAGCGTCGCCACAGGGTATGCTAACTATGGCTACACCTTC
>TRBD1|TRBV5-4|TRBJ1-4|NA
CASSEGTGEVEKLFF
TGTGCCAGCAGCGAAGGGACAGGGGAGGTGGAAAAACTGTTTTTT
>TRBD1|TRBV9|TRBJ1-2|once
CASSALIGQGNYGYTF
TGTGCCAGCAGTGCCCTAATAGGACAGGGGAACTATGGCTACACCTTC
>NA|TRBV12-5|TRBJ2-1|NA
CASGLVLEDEQFF
TGTGCTAGTGGTTTGGTGCTAGAGGATGAGCAGTTCTTC
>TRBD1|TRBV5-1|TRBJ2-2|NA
CASSSTGILAGELFF
TGCGCCAGCAGCTCGACAGGGATTCTCGCCGGGGAGCTGTTTTTT
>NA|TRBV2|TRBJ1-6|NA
CASTGRVHYNSPLHF
TGTGCCAGCACTGGCCGGGTTCATTATAATTCACCCCTCCACTTT
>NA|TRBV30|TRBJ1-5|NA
CAWSVQPNQPQHF
TGTGCCTGGAGTGTACAGCCTAATCAGCCCCAGCATTTT
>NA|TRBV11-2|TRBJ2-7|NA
CASSFGFSYEQYF
TGTGCCAGCAGCTTCGGGTTCTCCTACGAGCAGTACTTC
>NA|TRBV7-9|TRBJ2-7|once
CASSQPITGHSTYEQYF
TGTGCCAGCAGCCAACCCATTACAGGGCATTCAACCTACGAGCAGTACTTC
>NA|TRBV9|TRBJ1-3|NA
CASSPRTGLYSGNTIYF
TGTGCCAGCAGCCCCCGAACAGGCCTATACTCTGGAAACACCATATATTTT
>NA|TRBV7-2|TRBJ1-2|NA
CASSLDQGSYGYTF
TGTGCCAGCAGCTTAGATCAGGGAAGCTATGGCTACACCTTC
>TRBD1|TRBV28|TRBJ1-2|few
CASSADRVEYGYTF
TGTGCCAGCAGTGCCGACAGGGTGGAATATGGCTACACCTTC
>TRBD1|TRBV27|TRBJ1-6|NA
CASSSGTGYNSPLHF
TGTGCCAGCAGCTCCGGGACAGGGTATAATTCACCCCTCCACTTT
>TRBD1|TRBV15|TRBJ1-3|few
CATSRDAQGMNTIYF
TGTGCCACCAGCAGAGATGCACAGGGGATGAACACCATATATTTT
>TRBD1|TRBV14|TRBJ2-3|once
CASSRHLSTGDSTDTQYF
TGTGCCAGCAGCCGACACCTTTCGACAGGGGATTCCACAGATACGCAGTATTTT
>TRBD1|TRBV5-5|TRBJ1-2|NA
CASKGQGQIPGYGYTF
TGTGCCAGCAAGGGACAGGGGCAAATACCTGGGTATGGCTACACCTTC
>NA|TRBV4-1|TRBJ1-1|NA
CASSQEAGMNTEAFF
TGCGCCAGCAGCCAAGAGGCAGGGATGAACACTGAAGCTTTCTTT
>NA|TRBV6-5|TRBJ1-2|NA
CASSREGALGGYTF
TGTGCCAGCAGTAGGGAAGGGGCTCTCGGCGGCTACACCTTC
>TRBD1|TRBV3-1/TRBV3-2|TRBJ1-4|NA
CASSQDQVDRHWGEKLFF
TGTGCCAGCAGCCAAGATCAGGTGGACAGGCATTGGGGGGAAAAACTGTTTTTT
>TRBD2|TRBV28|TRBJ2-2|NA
CASSDQSGAGELFF
TGTGCCAGCAGTGACCAAAGCGGGGCCGGGGAGCTGTTTTTT
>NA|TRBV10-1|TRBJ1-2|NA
CASSRNRDYGYTF
TGCGCCAGCAGTAGAAACAGGGACTATGGCTACACCTTC